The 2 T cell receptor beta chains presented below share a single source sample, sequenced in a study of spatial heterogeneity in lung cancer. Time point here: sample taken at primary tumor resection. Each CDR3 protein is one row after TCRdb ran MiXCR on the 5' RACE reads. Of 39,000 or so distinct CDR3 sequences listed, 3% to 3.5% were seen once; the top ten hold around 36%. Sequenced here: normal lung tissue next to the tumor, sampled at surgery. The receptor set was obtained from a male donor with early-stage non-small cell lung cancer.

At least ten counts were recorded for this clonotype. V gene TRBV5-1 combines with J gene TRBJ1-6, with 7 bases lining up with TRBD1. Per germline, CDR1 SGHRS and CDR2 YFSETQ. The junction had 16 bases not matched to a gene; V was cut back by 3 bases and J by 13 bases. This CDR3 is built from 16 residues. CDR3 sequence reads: CASSYRETGTRRPLHF. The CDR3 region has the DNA TGCGCCAGCAGCTACCGGGAGACAGGGACCAGACGTCCCCTCCACTTT.

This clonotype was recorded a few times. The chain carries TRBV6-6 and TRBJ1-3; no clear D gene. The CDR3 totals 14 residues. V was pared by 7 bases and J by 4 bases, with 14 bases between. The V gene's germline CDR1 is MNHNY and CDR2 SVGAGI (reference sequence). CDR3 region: CASNPSGSGNTIYF. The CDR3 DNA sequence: TGTGCCAGCAACCCCAGCGGGTCCGGAAACACCATATATTTT.